This T cell receptor (beta chain) came from a study of OX40 agonist ivuxolimab in advanced cancers. Study as a whole: Two cutaneous melanoma patients and one hepatocellular carcinoma patient, three in all, had partial responses. General study findings and limits: The study found among the lowest clonal expansion in partial responders at 0.1-3.0 mg/kg. Some patients without response likewise showed low normalized clonal expansion.

Comments on this clone: The antigen is unknown.

Using immunoSEQ multiplex PCR, the repertoire was profiled, and TCRdb retains in-frame clones only, with some absent. Of under 100,000 clones in the sample, approximately 85% were seen once. The sequenced sample was CD4+ or CD8+ T cells sorted from blood, obtained in a trial of the OX40 agonist ivuxolimab. The receptor was derived from an adult with an advanced solid tumor such as melanoma, head and neck, liver or kidney cancer.

CDR3: CASGVLAGPGANVLTF. The CDR3 DNA reads as TGTGCTAGTGGCGTCCTAGCGGGACCTGGGGCCAACGTCCTGACTTTC. This chain connects TRBV12-5 to TRBJ2-6, with TRBD2 identical over 9 bases. Germline loops: CDR1 LGHNT, CDR2 FRNRAP. The CDR3 runs 16 residues. V shed 6 bases and J 2 bases; nucleotides not matched to a gene: 5.